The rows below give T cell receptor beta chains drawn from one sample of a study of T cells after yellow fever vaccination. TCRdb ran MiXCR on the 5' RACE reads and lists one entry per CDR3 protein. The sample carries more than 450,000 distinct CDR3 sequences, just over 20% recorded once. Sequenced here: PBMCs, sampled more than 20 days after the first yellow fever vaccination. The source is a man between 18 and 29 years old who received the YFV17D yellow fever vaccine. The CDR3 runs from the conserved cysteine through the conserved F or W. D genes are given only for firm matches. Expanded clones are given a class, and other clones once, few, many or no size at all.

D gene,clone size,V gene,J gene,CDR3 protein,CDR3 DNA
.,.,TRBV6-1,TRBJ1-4,CASREGPWDEKLFF,TGTGCCAGCAGAGAAGGGCCCTGGGATGAAAAACTGTTTTTT
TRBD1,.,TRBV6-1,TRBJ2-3,CASTTLGQGDNTQYF,TGTGCCAGCACCACGCTCGGACAGGGGGATAATACGCAGTATTTT
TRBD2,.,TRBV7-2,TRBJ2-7,CASSFYGGGPYEQYF,TGTGCCAGCAGCTTTTATGGCGGGGGGCCCTACGAGCAGTACTTC
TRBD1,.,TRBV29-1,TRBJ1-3,CSAWAQGGPSGNTIYF,TGCAGCGCCTGGGCCCAGGGGGGCCCCTCTGGAAACACCATATATTTT
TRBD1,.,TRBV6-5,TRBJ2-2,CASSYTTGAGELFF,TGTGCCAGCAGTTACACCACAGGGGCCGGGGAGCTGTTTTTT
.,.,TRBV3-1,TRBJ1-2,CASSRGGTYGYTF,TGTGCCAGCAGCCGAGGGGGGACCTATGGCTACACCTTC
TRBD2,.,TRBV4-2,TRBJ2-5,CASSQLGVAGGLQETQYF,TGTGCCAGCAGCCAATTGGGCGTAGCGGGGGGACTCCAAGAGACCCAGTACTTC
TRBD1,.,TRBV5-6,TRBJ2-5,CASSEGQGIRETQYF,TGTGCCAGCAGCGAGGGACAGGGCATTCGAGAGACCCAGTACTTC
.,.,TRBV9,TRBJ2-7,CASSVGGRLSYEQYF,TGTGCCAGCAGCGTGGGAGGTCGGCTCTCCTACGAGCAGTACTTC
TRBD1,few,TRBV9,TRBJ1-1,CASSVTGVTEAFF,TGTGCCAGCAGCGTGACAGGGGTGACTGAAGCTTTCTTT
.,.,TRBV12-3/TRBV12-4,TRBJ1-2,CASSLGSLNYGYTF,TGTGCCAGCAGTTTGGGCAGTCTTAACTATGGCTACACCTTC
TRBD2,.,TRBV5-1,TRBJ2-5,CASSLNGGNQETQYF,TGCGCCAGCAGCTTGAACGGGGGGAACCAAGAGACCCAGTACTTC
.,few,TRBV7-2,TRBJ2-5,CASSAGNFEAETQYF,TGTGCCAGCAGCGCCGGGAACTTTGAGGCAGAGACCCAGTACTTC
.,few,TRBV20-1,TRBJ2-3,CSAGAPGWDTQYF,TGCAGTGCGGGGGCCCCCGGTTGGGATACGCAGTATTTT
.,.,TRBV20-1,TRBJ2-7,CSASHFGRLSYEQYF,TGCAGTGCTAGTCATTTTGGCCGTCTCTCCTACGAGCAGTACTTC
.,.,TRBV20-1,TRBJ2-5,CSASGGAIQETQYF,TGCAGTGCTAGCGGCGGGGCGATACAAGAGACCCAGTACTTC
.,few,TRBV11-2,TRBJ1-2,CASSLAARPITF,TGTGCCAGCAGCTTAGCGGCCCGACCAATAACCTTC
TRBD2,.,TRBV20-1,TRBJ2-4,CSARDRLAVIQYF,TGCAGTGCTAGAGATCGACTAGCGGTTATTCAGTACTTC
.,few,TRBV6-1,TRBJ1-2,CASSPFVGVHYGYTF,TGTGCCAGCAGTCCCTTTGTCGGGGTGCACTATGGCTACACCTTC